Below, one TCR beta chain is given with its context. Its antigen is not identified. This sample is part of a study of Ad26.COV2.S vaccination and SARS-CoV-2 variants. In the study overall: The vaccine Ad26.COV2.S was put into the muscle once, or twice with 56 days between. General study results and limits: The TCR-based breadth and depth measures might underestimate overall T cell responses.

Noted treatment: some 20 received Ad26.COV2.S at low or high dose, single or two shots; about five received placebo; per-sample allocation not given. Sampling was performed 63 days after the first vaccine or placebo injection. Clones were sequenced by immunoSEQ multiplex PCR, and TCRdb holds only the in-frame ones, with some missing. The sample lists some 460,000 clones, 80% to 90% occurring once. This CDR3 has 12 amino acids. Trimming took 5 bases from V and 12 from J, leaving 15 bases between them. Germline loops: CDR1 SEHNR, CDR2 FQNEAQ (reference sequence). The J gene is TRBJ2-3, the V gene TRBV7-9; no clear D. This sequence originates from a person aged 18 to 65 who received the Ad26.COV2.S COVID-19 vaccine or a placebo. Sequencing was performed on peripheral blood, taken in a trial of Ad26.COV2.S vaccine versus placebo. The CDR3 DNA reads TGTGCCAGCAGCCCCACCCTGGGTTTCCAGTATTTT. Its protein is CASSPTLGFQYF.